The 28 T cell receptor beta chains presented below share a single source sample, sequenced in a study of blood T cells in healthy people across ages. Through a sample-barcoded 5' primer and a J-beta primer mix, a second PCR was run for 7 to 11 cycles. Each CDR3 protein is one row after TCRdb ran MiXCR on the 5' RACE reads. The sample holds around 970,000 distinct CDR3 sequences; 45% to 60% are singletons and the top ten take about a fifth. The specimen was blood. The receptors were gathered from a woman aged 55-69 years in good health.

This clonotype appeared a few times. The chain is built from TRBV20-1 and TRBJ2-7, with D unresolved. Trimming removed 7 bases from V and 0 bases from J, with 22 bases in between. Germline CDR1 and CDR2: DFQATT and SNEGSKA (reference sequence). CDR3 size: 16 residues. The CDR3 protein is CSDQLTWVEISYEQYF. The CDR3 nucleotides read TGCAGTGATCAGCTAACCTGGGTCGAGATCTCCTACGAGCAGTACTTC.

The chain uses TRBV7-8 and TRBJ1-4; 9 bases agree with TRBD1. CDR1 is SGHVS, CDR2 FQNEAQ, per germline. This CDR3 is built from 15 residues. With 6 bases clipped from V and 5 bases from J, the junction kept 7 bases outside the gene matches. CDR3 DNA: TGTGCCAGCAGAAGTACAGGGGGCGTGAATGAAAAACTGTTTTTT. Translating gives CASRSTGGVNEKLFF.

The chain combines TRBV10-3 with TRBJ2-2, with 7 bases fitting TRBD1. Germline CDR1 is ENHRY and CDR2 is SYGVKD. V lost 7 bases and J lost 1; bases outside the gene matches: 6. This CDR3 region has 15 residues. Here the CDR3 DNA reads TGTGCCATCAAGAAGGGGACAGAGAACACCGGGGAGCTGTTTTTT. Protein sequence: CAIKKGTENTGELFF.

A few counts support this clonotype. This chain uses TRBV12-3 or TRBV12-4 with TRBJ2-5; the match to TRBD2 covers 12 bases. V gave up 4 bases and J gave up 4 bases; unmatched junction bases: 7. CDR3 length: 16 amino acids. The CDR3 spells CASSSPGLAGRETQYF. In DNA form, the CDR3 reads TGTGCCAGCAGTTCTCCAGGACTAGCGGGACGAGAGACCCAGTACTTC.

This clonotype was observed many times. The CDR3 sequence: CATSRGGGSKNIQYF. In DNA form, the CDR3 reads TGTGCCACCAGCAGGGGAGGAGGGAGTAAAAACATTCAGTACTTC. The chain recombines TRBV15 with TRBJ2-4; tentatively, D is TRBD2 (6 bases). Per germline, CDR1 LNHNV and CDR2 YYDKDF (reference sequence). V was pared by 3 bases and J by 4 bases, with 13 bases between. The CDR3 has 15 residues.

The CDR3: CASSWDRAIGELFF. The CDR3 DNA sequence: TGTGCCAGCAGCTGGGACAGGGCCATCGGGGAGCTGTTTTTT. The J gene is TRBJ2-2, the V gene TRBV7-9, with TRBD1 identical over 9 bases. The trim removed 4 bases at V and 7 bases at J, leaving 4 bases unmatched. This CDR3 has 14 residues. Germline CDR1 is SEHNR and CDR2 is FQNEAQ (reference sequence).

This clonotype was counted a few times. V and J are TRBV7-9 and TRBJ2-6; possibly TRBD1 for D (5 bases). This CDR3 contains 15 residues. Germline CDR1 and CDR2: SEHNR and FQNEAQ (reference sequence). V lost 2 bases, J lost 2 bases, and 7 bases lay in between. DNA for the CDR3: TGTGCCAGCAGCTTAAGGACAACTGGGGCCAACGTCCTGACTTTC. Its translation is CASSLRTTGANVLTF.

The chain recombines TRBV7-2 with TRBJ2-7, with D unclear. Judging by the DNA end, TRBJ2-5 fits better; the J call may be wrong. The CDR3 has 14 amino acids. Germline values: CDR1 SGHTA, CDR2 FQGNSA. The DNA of the CDR3 is TGTGCCAGCAGCTTAGCCGTGTCTTTGGGGACCCAGTACTTC. Protein: CASSLAVSLGTQYF.

This chain uses TRBV2 with TRBJ2-3; the D gene is possibly TRBD2 (5 bases). This CDR3 has 14 residues. V was shortened by 8 bases and J by 0 bases, with 12 bases between the two germline ends. Looked up from germline, CDR1 is SNHLY and CDR2 is FYNNEI. The CDR3 nucleotides read TGTGCCAGCGAGGTCGAGCGGAGCACAGATACGCAGTATTTT. Residues: CASEVERSTDTQYF.

The rearrangement links TRBV11-1 to TRBJ2-5; D ambiguous. Germline V CDR1 and CDR2: SGHAT, FQDESV (reference sequence). This CDR3 is built from 14 residues. Trimming stripped 5 bases from V and 1 base from J, with 11 bases between. The chain's CDR3 is CASSPRFVQETQYF. For the CDR3, the DNA is TGTGCCAGCAGCCCCCGGTTTGTCCAAGAGACCCAGTACTTC.

The sample holds a few counts of this clonotype. V usage is TRBV6-1 and J usage is TRBJ2-5; 7 positions agree with TRBD1. Trimming at V came to 2 bases and at J to 7 bases, leaving 10 bases not matched to a gene. The CDR3 covers 15 residues. Germline CDR1 is MNHNS and CDR2 is SASEGT. The CDR3 region has the DNA TGTGCCAGCAGTGAACGGGGACAGAGCCCTGGGACCCAGTACTTC. It specifies CASSERGQSPGTQYF.

The chain carries TRBV12-3 or TRBV12-4 and TRBJ2-3; 9 bases match TRBD2. Trimming at V came to 7 bases and at J to 4 bases, leaving 12 bases not matched to a gene. The length of the CDR3 is 16 residues. Here the CDR3 DNA reads TGTGCCAGCACGCCTAGCGGGAATATATTGGCAGATACGCAGTATTTT. Translated, it gives CASTPSGNILADTQYF.

This rearrangement joins TRBV10-3 to TRBJ2-7; 8 bases map to TRBD2. This CDR3 contains 15 residues. The V and J ends lost 6 bases and 3 bases, in that order; junction bases with no gene match: 10. In germline, CDR1 is ENHRY, CDR2 SYGVKD. The CDR3 DNA is TGTGCCATCAGCTGGGGGAGCGGGAGATTCTACGAGCAGTACTTC. It codes for CAISWGSGRFYEQYF.

Regarding this clonotype: An end of the junction differs from the germline gene, which may be a read error. The chain is built from TRBV12-3 or TRBV12-4 and TRBJ2-1; TRBD2 matches 10 bases. CDR3 size: 17 residues. The CDR3 here is CASSFGAGLADHNEQFF. The CDR3, as DNA: TGTGCCAGCAGTTTCGGTGCAGGACTAGCGGACCACAACGAGCAGTTCTTC.

The chain links TRBV7-2 to TRBJ2-3; D might be TRBD2 (7 bases). CDR3 length: 16 residues. Germline loops: CDR1 SGHTA, CDR2 FQGNSA. V lost 2 bases to trimming and J lost 10 bases, with 22 bases between them. CDR3 DNA sequence: TGTGCCAGCAGCTTATCTCCAGGGGAGAGCGGGAATCCGCAGTATTTT. This translates into CASSLSPGESGNPQYF.

V and J are TRBV7-9 and TRBJ2-3; D is unresolved. Trimming shortened V by 2 bases and J by 1 base, and 7 bases separated the two germline ends. Germline V gene lookup returns CDR1 SEHNR and CDR2 FQNEAQ (reference sequence). There are 14 residues in the CDR3. CDR3 sequence reads: CASSLSKGTDTQYF. Written as DNA, the CDR3 is TGTGCCAGCAGCTTAAGCAAGGGCACAGATACGCAGTATTTT.

This sequence joins TRBV6-2 or TRBV6-3 and TRBJ2-7; no definite D call. This CDR3 spans 12 amino acids. From germline, CDR1 is MNHEY and CDR2 SVGEGT. Trimming removed 2 bases at V and 2 bases at J, with 4 bases between. The CDR3 bases are TGTGCCAGCAGTTACCTGGCCTACGAGCAGTACTTC. Its protein product is CASSYLAYEQYF.

This clonotype was seen a handful of times. The genes are TRBV7-6 and TRBJ2-3; weak D call: TRBD1 (5 bases). This CDR3 region has 16 residues. V lost 5 bases and J 3 bases, leaving 18 bases between the germline ends. The germline CDR1 and CDR2 sequences are SGHVS and FNYEAQ. CDR3 sequence reads: CASSLAGHQGTDTQYF. DNA of the CDR3: TGTGCCAGCAGCCTCGCCGGGCACCAGGGAACAGATACGCAGTATTTT.

This clonotype was seen only a few times. The chain is built from TRBV7-2 and TRBJ2-7; TRBD2 matches at 8 bases. Germline V gene data show CDR1 as SGHTA and CDR2 as FQGNSA. The CDR3 is made up of 15 amino acids. With V trimmed by 0 bases and J by 3 bases, 4 bases remained unmatched. CDR3 in DNA: TGTGCCAGCAGCTTAGCCGGGACTAGTGACTACGAGCAGTACTTC. Translated: CASSLAGTSDYEQYF.

The rearrangement links TRBV10-3 to TRBJ2-7; D is unclear. CDR1 is ENHRY and CDR2 is SYGVKD in the germline V gene. Trimming took off 3 bases at V and 1 base at J, with 10 bases between the two ends. The length of the CDR3 is 14 residues. The CDR3 is CAISDGLGSYEQYF. The CDR3 nucleotides read TGTGCCATCAGTGACGGCCTGGGGTCCTACGAGCAGTACTTC.

The CDR3 loop reads CASLGGFTDTQYF. The CDR3 DNA reads TGTGCCAGCTTAGGCGGCTTCACAGATACGCAGTATTTT. The chain recombines TRBV5-8 with TRBJ2-3; no clear D. Germline V gene data show CDR1 as SGHTS and CDR2 as YDEGEE. V was cut by 7 bases and J by 2 bases, with 11 bases left in between. The length of the CDR3 is 13 residues.

This clonotype was detected only a few times. The chain is built from TRBV10-3 and TRBJ2-7, with D unresolved. V lost 5 bases to trimming and J lost 4 bases, with 12 bases between them. CDR1 is ENHRY and CDR2 is SYGVKD in the germline V gene. There are 13 residues in the CDR3. The CDR3 region has the DNA TGTGCCATCAGTTCGATTTGGACGTACGAGCAGTACTTC. This codes for CAISSIWTYEQYF.

The chain uses TRBV27 and TRBJ2-6; no firm D call. The germline V gene has CDR1 MNHEY and CDR2 SMNVEV (reference sequence). Trimming removed 10 bases at V and 1 base at J, with 14 bases between. The CDR3 runs 15 residues. The DNA for the CDR3 is TGTGCCACCGGCAGAGGAGTATCTGGGGCCAACGTCCTGACTTTC. It specifies CATGRGVSGANVLTF.

The genes are TRBV29-1 and TRBJ2-3; 9 nucleotides line up with TRBD2. Germline V gene sequence: CDR1 SQVTM, CDR2 ANQGSEA. Germline trimming cut 0 bases from V and 3 bases from J; bases unmatched to any gene: 10. This CDR3 comprises 17 residues. CDR3 DNA: TGCAGCGTTGAAGATTGGGCTAGCGGGAAACTAACAGATACGCAGTATTTT. Residues: CSVEDWASGKLTDTQYF.

A few counts support this clonotype. The chain couples TRBV20-1 to TRBJ2-7, with 7 bases that match TRBD2. The ends lost 6 bases at V and 3 bases at J; junction bases unmatched: 11. CDR1 DFQATT and CDR2 SNEGSKA come from the germline V gene (reference sequence). The CDR3 loop spans 14 amino acids. The CDR3 DNA is TGCAGTGCCGTGGGAGGACTAGACCACTACGAGCAGTACTTC. This encodes CSAVGGLDHYEQYF.

A remark on this clonotype: This may be a read error, as it is one base from a much larger clone. The chain carries TRBV7-6 and TRBJ2-7; weak D call: TRBD2 (6 bases). CDR3 length: 14 residues. The V gene's germline CDR1 is SGHVS and CDR2 FNYEAQ. DNA for the CDR3: TGTGCCAGCAGCGTAGCGCGCGGGGCTAATGAGCAGTACTTC. Translation: CASSVARGANEQYF.

J is TRBJ2-7 and V is TRBV7-2; the match to TRBD1 covers 7 bases. The CDR3 runs 15 residues. V trimming: 0 bases; J trimming: 7 bases; junction bases outside the gene matches: 9. Germline assignment: CDR1 SGHTA and CDR2 FQGNSA. The CDR3 loop is CASSLAGVGGNEQYF. In DNA, the CDR3 is TGTGCCAGCAGCTTAGCGGGGGTAGGGGGCAATGAGCAGTACTTC.

The V gene is TRBV27, the J gene TRBJ1-2, with a weak D call TRBD1 (6 bases). This CDR3 comprises 14 residues. Germline V lookup: CDR1 MNHEY, CDR2 SMNVEV (reference sequence). The V gene lost 6 bases and the J gene lost 7 bases, with 18 bases spanning the gap. The CDR3 DNA reads TGTGCCAGCAGATCACAGGGCCGCTCGGGTGGCTACACCTTC. Protein product: CASRSQGRSGGYTF.